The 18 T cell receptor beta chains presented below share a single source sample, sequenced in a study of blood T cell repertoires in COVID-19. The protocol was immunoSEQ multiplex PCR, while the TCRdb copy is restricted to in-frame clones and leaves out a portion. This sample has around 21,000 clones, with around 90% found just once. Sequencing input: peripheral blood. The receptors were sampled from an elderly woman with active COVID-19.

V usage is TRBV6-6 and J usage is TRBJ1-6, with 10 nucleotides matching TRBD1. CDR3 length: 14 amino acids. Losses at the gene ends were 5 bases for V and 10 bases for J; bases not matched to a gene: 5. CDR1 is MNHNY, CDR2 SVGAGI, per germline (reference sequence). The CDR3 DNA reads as TGTGCCAGCAGTCCCGGACAGGGGGAGTCACCCCTCCACTTT. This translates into CASSPGQGESPLHF.

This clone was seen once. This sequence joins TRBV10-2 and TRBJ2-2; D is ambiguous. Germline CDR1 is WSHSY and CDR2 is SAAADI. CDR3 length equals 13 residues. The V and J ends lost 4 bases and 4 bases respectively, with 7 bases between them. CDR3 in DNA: TGCGCCAGCAGTGGCACTTCCACCGGGGAGCTGTTTTTT. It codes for CASSGTSTGELFF.

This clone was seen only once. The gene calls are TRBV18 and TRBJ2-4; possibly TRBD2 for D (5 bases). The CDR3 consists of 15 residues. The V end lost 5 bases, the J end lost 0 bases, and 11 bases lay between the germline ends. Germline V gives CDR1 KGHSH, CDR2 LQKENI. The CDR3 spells CASSSGLIAKNIQYF. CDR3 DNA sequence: TGTGCCAGCTCATCAGGACTGATAGCCAAAAACATTCAGTACTTC.

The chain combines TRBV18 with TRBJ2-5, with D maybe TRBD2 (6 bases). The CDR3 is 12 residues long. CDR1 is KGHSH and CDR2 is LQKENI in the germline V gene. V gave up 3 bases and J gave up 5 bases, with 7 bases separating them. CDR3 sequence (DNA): TGTGCCAGCTCACCCCGGGGGGAGACCCAGTACTTC. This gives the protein CASSPRGETQYF. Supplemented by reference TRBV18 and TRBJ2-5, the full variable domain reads NAGVMQNPRHLVRRRGQEARLRCSPMKGHSHVYWYRQLPEEGLKFMVYLQKENIIDESGMPKERFSAEFPKEGPSILRIQQVVRGDSAAYFCASSPRGETQYFGPGTRLLVL.

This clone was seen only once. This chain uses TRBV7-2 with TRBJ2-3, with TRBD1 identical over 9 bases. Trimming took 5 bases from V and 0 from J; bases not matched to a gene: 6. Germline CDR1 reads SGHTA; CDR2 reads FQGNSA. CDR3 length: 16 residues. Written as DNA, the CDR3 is TGTGCCAGCAGCCAACAGGGGGCCGGGAGCACAGATACGCAGTATTTT. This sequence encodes CASSQQGAGSTDTQYF.

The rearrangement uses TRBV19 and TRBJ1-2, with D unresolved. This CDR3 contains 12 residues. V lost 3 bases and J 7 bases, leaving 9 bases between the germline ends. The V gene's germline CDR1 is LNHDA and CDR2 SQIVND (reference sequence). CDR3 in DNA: TGTGCCAGTAGTATTTTAGACACTGGCTACACCTTC. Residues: CASSILDTGYTF. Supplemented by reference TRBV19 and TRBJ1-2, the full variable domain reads DGGITQSPKYLFRKEGQNVTLSCEQNLNHDAMYWYRQDPGQGLRLIYYSQIVNDFQKGDIAEGYSVSREKKESFPLTVTSAQKNPTAFYLCASSILDTGYTFGSGTRLTVV.

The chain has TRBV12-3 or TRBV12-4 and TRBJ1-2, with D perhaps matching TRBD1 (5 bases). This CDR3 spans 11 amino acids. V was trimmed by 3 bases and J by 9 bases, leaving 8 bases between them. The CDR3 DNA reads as TGTGCCAGCAGTTTCTGGGGCCGCTACACCTTC. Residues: CASSFWGRYTF.

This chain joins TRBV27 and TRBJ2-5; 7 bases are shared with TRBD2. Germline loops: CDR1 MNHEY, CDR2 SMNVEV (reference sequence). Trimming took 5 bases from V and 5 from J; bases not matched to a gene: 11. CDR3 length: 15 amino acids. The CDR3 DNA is TGTGCCAGCAGTGGACTGGAAGCGGGGACCGAGACCCAGTACTTC. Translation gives CASSGLEAGTETQYF.

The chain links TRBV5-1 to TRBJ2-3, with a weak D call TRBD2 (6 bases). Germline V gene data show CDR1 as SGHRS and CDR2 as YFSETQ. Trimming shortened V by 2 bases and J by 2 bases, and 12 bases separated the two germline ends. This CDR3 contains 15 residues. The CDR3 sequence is CASSFQAGFTDTQYF. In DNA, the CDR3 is TGCGCCAGCAGCTTCCAGGCGGGGTTCACAGATACGCAGTATTTT.

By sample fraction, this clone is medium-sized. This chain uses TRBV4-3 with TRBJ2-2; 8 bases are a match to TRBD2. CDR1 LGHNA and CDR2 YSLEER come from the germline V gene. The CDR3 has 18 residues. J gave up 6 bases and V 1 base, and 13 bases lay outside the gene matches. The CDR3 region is CASSQGAPGLDRAGELFF. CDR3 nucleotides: TGCGCCAGCAGCCAAGGGGCCCCGGGACTAGATAGGGCCGGGGAGCTGTTTTTT.

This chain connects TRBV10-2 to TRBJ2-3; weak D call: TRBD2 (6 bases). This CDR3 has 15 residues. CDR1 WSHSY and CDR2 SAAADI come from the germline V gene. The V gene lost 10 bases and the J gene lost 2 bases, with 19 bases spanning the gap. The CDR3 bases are TGCGCCATCTCGGCCCTACCGGGGGTCACAGATACGCAGTATTTT. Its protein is CAISALPGVTDTQYF.

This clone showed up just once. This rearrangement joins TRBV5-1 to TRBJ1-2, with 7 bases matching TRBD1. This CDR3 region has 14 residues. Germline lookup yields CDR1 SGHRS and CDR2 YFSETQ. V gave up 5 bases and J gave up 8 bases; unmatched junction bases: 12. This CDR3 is CASRPTPGGGGYTF. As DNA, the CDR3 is TGCGCCAGCAGGCCTACACCAGGGGGAGGAGGCTACACCTTC.

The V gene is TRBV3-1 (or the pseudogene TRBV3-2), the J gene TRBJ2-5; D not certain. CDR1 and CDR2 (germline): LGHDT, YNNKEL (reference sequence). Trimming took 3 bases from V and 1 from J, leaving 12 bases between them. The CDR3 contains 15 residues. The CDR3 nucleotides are TGTGCCAGCAGCCATTATTCGACGGGCCAAGAGACCCAGTACTTC. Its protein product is CASSHYSTGQETQYF.

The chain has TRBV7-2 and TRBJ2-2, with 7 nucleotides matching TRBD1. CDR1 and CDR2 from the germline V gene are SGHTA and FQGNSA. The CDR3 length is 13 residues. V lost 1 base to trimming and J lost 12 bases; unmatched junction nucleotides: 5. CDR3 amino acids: CASSLGQGGKLFF. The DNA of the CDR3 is TGTGCCAGCAGCTTAGGACAGGGTGGGAAGCTGTTTTTT.

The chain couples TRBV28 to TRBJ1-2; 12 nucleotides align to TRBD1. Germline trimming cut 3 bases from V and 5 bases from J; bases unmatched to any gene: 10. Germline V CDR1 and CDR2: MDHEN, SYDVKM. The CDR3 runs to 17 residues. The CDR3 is CASSLVGTGGGKYGYTF. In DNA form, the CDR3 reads TGTGCCAGCAGTTTGGTAGGGACAGGGGGCGGGAAGTATGGCTACACCTTC.

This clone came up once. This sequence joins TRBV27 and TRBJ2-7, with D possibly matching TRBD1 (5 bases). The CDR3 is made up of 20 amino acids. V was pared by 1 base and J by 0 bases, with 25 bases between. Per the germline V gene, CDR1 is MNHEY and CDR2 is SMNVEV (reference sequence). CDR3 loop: CASSLFVSRGRPLSSYEQYF. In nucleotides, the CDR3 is TGTGCCAGCAGTTTATTTGTGTCAAGGGGTCGACCTTTAAGCTCCTACGAGCAGTACTTC.

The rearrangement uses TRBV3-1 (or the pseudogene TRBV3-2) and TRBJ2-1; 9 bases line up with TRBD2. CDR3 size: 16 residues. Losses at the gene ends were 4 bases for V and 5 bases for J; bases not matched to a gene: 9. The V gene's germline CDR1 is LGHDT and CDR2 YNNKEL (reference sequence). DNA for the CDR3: TGTGCCAGCAGCCGCACCGGACTAGCGACCCACAATGAGCAGTTCTTC. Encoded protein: CASSRTGLATHNEQFF.

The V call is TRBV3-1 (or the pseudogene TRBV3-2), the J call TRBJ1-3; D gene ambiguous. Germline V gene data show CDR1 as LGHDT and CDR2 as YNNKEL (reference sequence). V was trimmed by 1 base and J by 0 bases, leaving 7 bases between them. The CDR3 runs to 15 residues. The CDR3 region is CASSQGLNSGNTIYF. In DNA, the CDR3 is TGTGCCAGCAGCCAAGGACTGAACTCTGGAAACACCATATATTTT.